One and the same sample provided the 14 T cell receptor beta chains below, sequenced in a study of post-analysis software for immune sequencing data. No antigen is known for these receptors. The TCR beta cDNA libraries contained unique molecular identifiers. TCRdb re-called the PCR reads with MiXCR, one entry per CDR3 protein. The sample contains hundreds of thousands of distinct CDR3 sequences, under 55% of which appear only once. Whole-study results and caveats: About five TRBV segments were more frequent in patients than controls; TRBV5-6, TRBV5-1 and TRBV20-1 belonged to this group.

Sequencing used blood. Receptor source: a girl aged 5-17 years with multiple sclerosis.

This chain uses TRBV7-3 with TRBJ2-2, with D uncertain. Trimming stripped 6 bases from V and 3 bases from J, with 8 bases between. The V gene's germline CDR1 is SGHTA and CDR2 FQGTGA. The CDR3 has 13 amino acids. CDR3 region: CASSPLDTGELFF. The DNA for the CDR3 is TGTGCCAGCAGTCCTCTAGACACCGGGGAGCTGTTTTTT.

The CDR3: CASSLAQTDGNEQFF. CDR3 sequence (DNA): TGCGCCAGCAGCTTGGCACAAACGGATGGCAATGAGCAGTTCTTC. The chain carries TRBV5-1 and TRBJ2-1, with D unresolved. This CDR3 has 15 residues. Germline CDR1 reads SGHRS; CDR2 reads YFSETQ. Trimming took off 0 bases at V and 6 bases at J, with 13 bases between the two ends.

The chain has TRBV28 and TRBJ1-1; D remains unclear. Trimming took off 7 bases at V and 1 base at J, with 4 bases between the two ends. The germline V gene has CDR1 MDHEN and CDR2 SYDVKM. The CDR3 is 11 amino acids. Here the CDR3 reads CASNRNTEAFF. The CDR3 nucleotides are TGTGCCAGCAATAGGAACACTGAAGCTTTCTTT.

The V call is TRBV20-1, the J call TRBJ1-5; no definite D call. The CDR3 runs to 13 residues. Germline assignment: CDR1 DFQATT and CDR2 SNEGSKA (reference sequence). With 3 bases removed from V and 8 bases from J, the gap between germline ends came to 14 bases. The CDR3 is CSARPLPGKPQHF. Here the CDR3 DNA reads TGCAGTGCTAGGCCCCTCCCTGGGAAGCCCCAGCATTTT.

The count of this clonotype is one. This may arise from a read error, as a much more abundant clone is one base away. The rearrangement links TRBV5-1 to TRBJ2-1; 8 nucleotides match TRBD1. This CDR3 has 13 amino acids. Germline CDR1 reads SGHRS; CDR2 reads YFSETQ. CDR3 nucleotides: TGCACCAGCAGCACCGACAGGGGCGATGAGCAGTTCTTC. Protein product: CTSSTDRGDEQFF.

Regarding this clonotype: At one boundary the junction diverges from the germline segment, which might be a read error. V is TRBV5-6 and J is TRBJ2-7; the match to TRBD1 covers 9 bases. CDR1 is SGHDT and CDR2 is YYEEEE in the germline V gene. There are 12 residues in the CDR3. The CDR3 protein is CVSSDRDRDEYF. The CDR3 region has the DNA TGTGTCAGCAGCGACCGGGACAGGGATGAGTACTTC.

The table lists this clonotype with a few counts. The CDR3 DNA sequence: TGTGCCAGCAGGAAGAGTGGGTCGGAATACAATGAGCAGTTCTTC. It translates to CASRKSGSEYNEQFF. The chain is built from TRBV7-2 and TRBJ2-1, with D unresolved. This CDR3 spans 15 amino acids. In germline, CDR1 is SGHTA, CDR2 FQGNSA. Trimming stripped 6 bases from V and 4 bases from J, with 16 bases between.

This chain uses TRBV29-1 with TRBJ1-2; tentatively, D is TRBD1 (5 bases). This CDR3 comprises 15 residues. Trimming stripped 3 bases from V and 3 bases from J, with 17 bases between. Germline V gene data show CDR1 as SQVTM and CDR2 as ANQGSEA. CDR3 loop: CSVEGGRGEYYGYTF. The CDR3 region has the DNA TGCAGCGTTGAGGGAGGTCGGGGCGAGTACTATGGCTACACCTTC.

This chain links TRBV28 with TRBJ2-3, with no clear D. The V end lost 6 bases, the J end lost 1 base, and 17 bases lay between the germline ends. Germline V gene sequence: CDR1 MDHEN, CDR2 SYDVKM. The CDR3 is 16 residues long. CDR3 nucleotide sequence: TGTGCCAGCAGCTACAGTTGGGGTGGCGGCACAGATACGCAGTATTTT. As protein: CASSYSWGGGTDTQYF.

This clonotype was counted a few times. The rearrangement joins TRBV27 to TRBJ2-7, with 10 bases lining up with TRBD2. The germline V gene encodes CDR1 MNHEY and CDR2 SMNVEV (reference sequence). The CDR3 is made up of 15 amino acids. V trimming: 2 bases; J trimming: 1 base; junction bases outside the gene matches: 2. The CDR3 DNA is TGTGCCAGCAGTTTAGGGACTAGCGTTTCCTACGAGCAGTACTTC. It translates to CASSLGTSVSYEQYF.

The chain has TRBV4-2 and TRBJ2-3; TRBD1 aligns across 11 bases. CDR1 and CDR2 (germline): LGHNA, YNFKEQ. V gave up 4 bases and J gave up 6 bases; unmatched junction bases: 3. The CDR3 runs 14 residues. CDR3 sequence reads: CASSRGQGVDTQYF. The DNA of the CDR3 is TGTGCCAGCAGCCGGGGACAGGGGGTGGATACGCAGTATTTT.

The chain joins TRBV11-2 to TRBJ1-2; D is possibly TRBD1 (5 bases). Germline CDR1 reads SGHAT; CDR2 reads FQNNGV. CDR3 length: 14 amino acids. Trimming pared 0 bases from V and 4 bases from J, leaving 9 bases between. CDR3 DNA: TGTGCCAGCAGCTTAGACCCGGGGCCCTATGGCTACACCTTC. It is translated as CASSLDPGPYGYTF.

Remarks on this clonotype: This may be a read error, as it is one base from a much larger clone. The gene calls are TRBV9 and TRBJ1-1; 7 bases align to TRBD1. The CDR3 is 14 residues long. Germline V gives CDR1 SGDLS, CDR2 YYNGEE. V shed 2 bases, J shed 4 bases, and the junction held 5 bases outside the gene matches. The CDR3 coding sequence is TGTGCCAGCAGCGTCATTGACAGGGTCACTGAAGCTTTCTTT. Protein sequence: CASSVIDRVTEAFF.

This clonotype appeared a few times. This chain joins TRBV10-3 and TRBJ2-3; TRBD2 is a possible D gene (5 bases). The CDR3 runs 17 residues. V was cut by 0 bases and J by 2 bases, with 15 bases left in between. Germline loops: CDR1 ENHRY, CDR2 SYGVKD. CDR3 loop: CAISESRELVPTDTQYF. In DNA form, the CDR3 reads TGTGCCATCAGTGAGTCGAGGGAGTTAGTTCCCACAGATACGCAGTATTTT.